The clone carrying this T cell receptor (beta chain) turned up a few times. What it binds is unknown. This sample stems from a study of vaccination and CD4 T cells after COVID-19. Looking at the study overall: SARS-CoV-2 had been detected by nasal swab PCR in convalescent patients; several were mild, one severe. Blood was drawn a median about 75 days post second dose, range 14 to 241. Control cultures were supplied with a CEFX pool, an HIV-1 Nef pool, or no peptide at all.

Germline-derived CDR1 and CDR2 are SNHLY and FYNNEI. This CDR3 region has 14 residues. Trimming took 6 bases from V and 4 from J, leaving 15 bases between them. Cultured CD4+ T-cell DNA underwent Oncomine TCR Beta short-read sequencing. TCRdb independently ran MiXCR on the PCR reads; one entry per CDR3 protein. The sample carries over 1,500 distinct CDR3 sequences, around 70% recorded once. Notes on the study in general: Only post-vaccination samples contained a median around 83% of the reactive clones in convalescent patients.

Regarding treatment: approximately 9-day PBMC culture with coronavirus spike peptide pools or control peptides (ViraFEST assay). The specimen was CD4+ T cells from blood, cultured in vitro, collected after SARS-CoV-2 vaccination. The receptor comes from a human donor who had recovered from COVID-19. This chain links TRBV2 with TRBJ1-2; D remains unclear. CDR3 in DNA: TGTGCCAGCAGCGGACGGCCCTCGACCTATGGCTACACCTTC. Translating gives CASSGRPSTYGYTF.